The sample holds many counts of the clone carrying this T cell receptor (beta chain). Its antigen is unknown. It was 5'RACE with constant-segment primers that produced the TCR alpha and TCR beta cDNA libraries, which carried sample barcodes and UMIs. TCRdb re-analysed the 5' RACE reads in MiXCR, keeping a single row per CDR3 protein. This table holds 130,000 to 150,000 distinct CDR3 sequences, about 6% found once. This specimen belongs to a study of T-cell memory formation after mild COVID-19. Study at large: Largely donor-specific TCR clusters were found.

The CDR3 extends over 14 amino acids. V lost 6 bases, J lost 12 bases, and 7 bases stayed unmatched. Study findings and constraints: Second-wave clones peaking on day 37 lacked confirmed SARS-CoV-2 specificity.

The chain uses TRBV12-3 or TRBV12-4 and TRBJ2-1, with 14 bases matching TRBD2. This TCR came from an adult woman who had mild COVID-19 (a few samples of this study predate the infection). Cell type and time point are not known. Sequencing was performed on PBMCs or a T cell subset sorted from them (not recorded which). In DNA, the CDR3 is TGTGCCAGCAGGGGGACTAGCGGGAGTGGGGCGCAGTTCTTC. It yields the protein CASRGTSGSGAQFF.